Each of the 7 T cell receptor beta chains below was sequenced from the same sample in a study of beta chain features in type 1 diabetes. Expressed TCRB transcripts got sequenced, as all isolated RNA was reverse transcribed. Only in-frame clones appear in the TCRdb table, and some are missing; sequencing was by immunoSEQ multiplex PCR. The sample shows 250,000 to 350,000 clones, 14% of them seen only once. General observations from the study: Among all four CD4+ subsets, Type 1 diabetes patients had TCRB CDR3s that were moderately but significantly shorter.

No cognate antigen is known for these TCRs. The specimen sequenced was naive CD4+ T cells from blood. These receptors were obtained from a man in his thirties or forties with type 1 diabetes.

CDR3 DNA sequence: TGTGCCTGGGGGCCGGGGAGCAGCACAGATACGCAGTATTTT. Translation gives CAWGPGSSTDTQYF. The chain employs TRBV30 and TRBJ2-3; tentative D call: TRBD2 (5 bases). Germline lookup yields CDR1 GTSNPN and CDR2 SVGIG (reference sequence). The CDR3 extends over 14 amino acids. The V end was cut by 5 bases, the J end by 0 bases, with 12 bases between.

CDR3 in amino acids: CASSEATVNEQFF. In nucleotides, the CDR3 is TGTGCCAGCAGTGAAGCAACAGTAAATGAGCAGTTCTTC. V is TRBV6-1 and J is TRBJ2-1; D remains unclear. The CDR3 is 13 amino acids. CDR1 and CDR2 (germline): MNHNS, SASEGT. With 0 bases removed from V and 7 bases from J, the gap between germline ends came to 7 bases.

V and J are TRBV30 and TRBJ2-1; D is uncertain. Looked up from germline, CDR1 is GTSNPN and CDR2 is SVGIG (reference sequence). V was shortened by 4 bases and J by 8 bases, with 12 bases between the two germline ends. The CDR3 is 12 amino acids. The CDR3 sequence: CAWTLTPHEQFF. CDR3 coding DNA: TGTGCCTGGACTCTAACCCCCCATGAGCAGTTCTTC.

This clone was seen more than once but under ten times. The chain uses TRBV4-3 and TRBJ2-1; 8 bases fit TRBD2. V lost 5 bases to trimming and J lost 12 bases; unmatched junction nucleotides: 3. This CDR3 contains 11 residues. CDR1 is LGHNA and CDR2 is YSLEER in the germline V gene. The CDR3 DNA reads TGCGCCAGCAGCTACGGGACTAGGCAGTTCTTC. As protein: CASSYGTRQFF.

This clone was counted a few times. V usage is TRBV28 and J usage is TRBJ2-5; D is perhaps TRBD1 (6 bases). Germline lookup yields CDR1 MDHEN and CDR2 SYDVKM. The CDR3 is 13 amino acids. Trimming pared 5 bases from V and 4 bases from J, leaving 11 bases between. As DNA, the CDR3 is TGTGCCAGCAGTAGGGGGTCTCGAGAGACCCAGTACTTC. It translates to CASSRGSRETQYF. The variable domain in full, with the rest retrieved from reference TRBV28 and TRBJ2-5, is DVKVTQSSRYLVKRTGEKVFLECVQDMDHENMFWYRQDPGLGLRLIYFSYDVKMKEKGDIPEGYSVSREKKERFSLILESASTNQTSMYLCASSRGSRETQYFGPGTRLLVL.

The chain employs TRBV6-1 and TRBJ2-3; 9 positions agree with TRBD2. With 0 bases clipped from V and 5 bases from J, the junction kept 9 bases outside the gene matches. Germline V gene data show CDR1 as MNHNS and CDR2 as SASEGT. This CDR3 spans 17 amino acids. CDR3 sequence (DNA): TGTGCCAGCAGTGAAGCTACTAGCGGGCGGACGAGAGATACGCAGTATTTT. Its protein product is CASSEATSGRTRDTQYF.

The table lists this clone with a few counts. Other DNA sequences in this specimen translate into the identical CDR3. V gene TRBV28 combines with J gene TRBJ2-7, with D perhaps matching TRBD2 (6 bases). CDR3 length: 12 residues. Per the germline V gene, CDR1 is MDHEN and CDR2 is SYDVKM. V was clipped by 2 bases and J by 4 bases, with 6 bases between them. The CDR3 sequence: CASSLGGYEQYF. CDR3 sequence (DNA): TGTGCCAGCAGTTTAGGGGGGTACGAGCAGTACTTC.